Listed here is a single T cell receptor beta chain. Sorting separated CD25+CD127- cells from the CD4+ cells of 5 or 6 patients. The V gene's germline CDR1 is SNHLY and CDR2 FYNNEI. The ends lost 6 bases at V and 4 bases at J; junction bases unmatched: 6. The CDR3 runs 15 residues. This specimen belongs to a study of CD8+ T cells in alopecia areata. RNA was extracted and reverse transcribed into cDNA as the sequencing template. Generated by immunoSEQ multiplex PCR, the TCRdb table keeps only in-frame clones and is missing some. Among around 36,000 clones listed, under 65% were seen once. The sample taken for sequencing was CD4+ Tregs sorted from blood. V is TRBV2 and J is TRBJ2-1; TRBD1 agrees at 10 bases. The clonotype was recovered from a human donor with alopecia areata. CDR3 amino acids: CASSLRTGGYNEQFF. CDR3 DNA sequence: TGTGCCAGCAGCTTGCGGACAGGGGGTTACAATGAGCAGTTCTTC.